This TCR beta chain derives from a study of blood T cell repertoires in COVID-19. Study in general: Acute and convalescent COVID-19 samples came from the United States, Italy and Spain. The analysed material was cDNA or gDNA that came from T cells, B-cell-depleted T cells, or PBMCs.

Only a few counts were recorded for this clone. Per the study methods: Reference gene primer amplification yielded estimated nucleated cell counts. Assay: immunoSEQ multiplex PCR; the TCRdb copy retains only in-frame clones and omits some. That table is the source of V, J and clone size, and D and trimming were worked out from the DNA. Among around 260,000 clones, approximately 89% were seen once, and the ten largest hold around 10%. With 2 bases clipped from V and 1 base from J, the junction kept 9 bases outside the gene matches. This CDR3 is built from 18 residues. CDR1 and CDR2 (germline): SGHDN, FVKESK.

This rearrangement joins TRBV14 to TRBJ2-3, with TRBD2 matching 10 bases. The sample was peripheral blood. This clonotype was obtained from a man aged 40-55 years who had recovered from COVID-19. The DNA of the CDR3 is TGTGCCAGCAGCCAACGTCCTATAGCGGGGGGTGGCACAGATACGCAGTATTTT. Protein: CASSQRPIAGGGTDTQYF.